Listed here are 2 T cell receptor beta chains from one sample, sequenced in a study of cytomegalovirus exposure and HLA in healthy donors. The PCR had 60 Vbeta and 13 Jbeta primers. Here immunoSEQ multiplex PCR was the method, and the copy in TCRdb shows in-frame clones only, minus some. The listing contains 200,000 to 250,000 clones. The sample consisted of PBMCs. The receptors stem from a girl aged 2 to 10 in good health and CMV-seropositive.

V usage is TRBV10-1 and J usage is TRBJ2-3; TRBD2 matches at 7 bases. J lost 0 bases, V lost 5 bases, and 14 bases had no gene match. The germline V gene has CDR1 WNHNN and CDR2 SYGVQD (reference sequence). The CDR3 covers 18 residues. CDR3 DNA: TGCGCCAGCAGTTCCTTGGGGGGGAGTGGGTGGAGCACAGATACGCAGTATTTT. This codes for CASSSLGGSGWSTDTQYF.

The chain recombines TRBV19 with TRBJ2-2; 12 nucleotides match TRBD1. The CDR3 contains 16 residues. Germline V CDR1 and CDR2: LNHDA, SQIVND (reference sequence). J lost 7 bases, V lost 7 bases, and 10 bases had no gene match. The CDR3 DNA reads TGTGCCAGTACGGGAACCGGGACAGGGGGCAGCGGGGAGCTGTTTTTT. Protein: CASTGTGTGGSGELFF. Drawing the rest from reference TRBV19 and TRBJ2-2, the complete variable domain is DGGITQSPKYLFRKEGQNVTLSCEQNLNHDAMYWYRQDPGQGLRLIYYSQIVNDFQKGDIAEGYSVSREKKESFPLTVTSAQKNPTAFYLCASTGTGTGGSGELFFGEGSRLTVL.